This TCR beta chain was observed in a study of blood T cell repertoires in COVID-19 (dated by TCRdb to 2020 to 2022). Regarding the research as a whole: Samples covering the acute and convalescent phases of COVID-19 were provided by collaborators in the United States, Italy and Spain. The material from the prospective study consisted of cDNA or gDNA derived from T cells, B-cell-depleted T cells, or PBMCs. The dataset comprised deeply sampled blood TCRbeta repertoires from subjects exposed to, actively infected with, or recovered from COVID-19. The repertoires were made available in a free public database intended to serve as a resource for research on the immune response to SARS-CoV-2. The samples were drawn from the first 160 participants of the ongoing ImmuneRACE study and from 950 to 1,500 subjects provided by 6 global collaborators. Sample metadata almost always included a de-identified subject ID, COVID-19 status, age in years and sex. Where available, HLA class I and class II types were obtained from metadata supplied by the sample provider rather than from assay-based typing. Findings and caveats that apply to the study as a whole: The quantity of clinical and demographic metadata differed by source and by participant and was supplied without curation.

Participants in the prospective study were enrolled through a virtual design, were aged roughly 18 to 90 years, and lived in under 25 United States geographic areas. In the prospective study, cohorts were assigned on the basis of participant-reported clinical history obtained from a screening survey and a study questionnaire. Exposed participants were defined as having been in contact with someone with a PCR-confirmed or clinician-diagnosed COVID-19 case within 2 weeks of study entry. Mobile phlebotomists in the prospective study collected whole blood, serum and a nasopharyngeal or oropharyngeal swab from every participant. Over an approximately 2-month period, participants in the prospective study had the option of providing additional blood draws and questionnaires. Blood samples from the prospective study were shipped frozen or at room temperature prior to DNA extraction. The immunoSEQ Assay, a bias-controlled multiplex PCR, was used to amplify TCRbeta CDR3 regions from genomic DNA. As for the original processing: The number of nucleated cells in each sample was estimated by amplification of reference gene primers within the assay. To quantify the absolute abundance of each unique TCRbeta CDR3 rearrangement, sequence reads were collapsed and filtered. For each sample, productive Simpson clonality was calculated as the square root of Simpson's diversity index over productive rearrangements. Entries here come from immuneACCESS through TCRdb and include only in-frame sequences with V and J called. Some clones fail to appear in such tables; in the studies checked, an unresolved V gene covers under half of the shortfall, and the cause of the remainder is unknown. That table supplies the V and J calls and clone size; D and trimming were determined from the DNA. A total of under 250,000 clones appear in this sample, approximately 83% of them only once. The ten largest clones represent nearly 5% of the sample.

With respect to this clone: No cognate antigen has been identified for it. Base qualities were left out, and no much larger clone turns up one base away.

The germline V gene (reference sequence) sets CDR1 to LNHDA and CDR2 to SQIVND. Deletion took 7 bases off V and 4 bases off J, with a span of 11 bases between the germline ends. Counted from cysteine to phenylalanine, this CDR3 has 13 amino acids. The only DNA kept is the CDR3, 39 bases in frame from the first base. This receptor chain uses TRBV19 and TRBJ1-3; matching of 5 bases hints at TRBD1 as the D gene. This receptor was taken from a woman between 50 and 59 years old who had been exposed to COVID-19. The material sequenced was PBMCs or T cells enriched from blood (not recorded which). The nucleotides are TGTGCCAGTACTTCAGGGCCGGGAAACACCATATATTTT. Translated, it gives CASTSGPGNTIYF.